This T cell receptor beta chain was found in a study of T cells in Graves' hyperthyroidism and ophthalmopathy. General observations from the study: Researchers found most expanded thyroid clonotypes above 0.001 in blood as well.

Details on this clonotype: No antigen is known for it.

Germline V CDR1 and CDR2: SQVTM, ANQGSEA. There are 11 residues in the CDR3. Trimming pared 6 bases from V and 4 bases from J, leaving 9 bases between. The TCR beta CDR3 regions underwent amplification using RNA transcripts as the source. The study used the HTBI primer set for a first-round RT-PCR of the TCR CDR3. TCRdb independently ran MiXCR on the multiplex PCR reads; one entry per CDR3 protein. The table has 450,000 to 650,000 distinct CDR3 sequences, under 25% seen once; the top ten hold 26%. Researchers defined stable Graves' hyperthyroidism as no ophthalmopathy progression within 18 months. The study enrolled patients aged 18 to 65 with newly diagnosed hyperthyroidism of under 2 months' duration. The study left out patients who had uncontrolled infection, other autoimmune disease, pregnancy or lactation.

V and J are TRBV29-1 and TRBJ2-5, with D unresolved. The TCR originated in a man younger than 35 with Graves' hyperthyroidism. The sequenced sample consisted of blood. The CDR3 reads CSVLLGETQYF. Here the CDR3 DNA reads TGCAGCGTCCTCCTCGGAGAGACCCAGTACTTC.